In its sample, the clone carrying this TCR beta chain was seen many times. Its target is unknown. The sample belongs to a study of cytomegalovirus exposure and HLA in healthy donors. Study conclusions and caveats: Among CMV-associated TCR beta chains, most appeared HLA-restricted in a later analysis.

Use of 60 Vbeta and 13 Jbeta primers characterized the PCR. The method was immunoSEQ multiplex PCR; TCRdb's version includes in-frame clones alone and lacks a portion of them. The sample yields about 130,000 clones, around 8.5% seen once. Donors sampled were nominally healthy, though unrecorded immune exposures were likely. The V gene's germline CDR1 is MNHNS and CDR2 SASEGT. CDR3 length: 15 amino acids. Trimming took 7 bases from V and 0 from J; bases not matched to a gene: 6. The clonotype originates from a middle-aged man in good health and CMV-seronegative. The chain recombines TRBV6-1 with TRBJ2-7, with 10 bases that match TRBD2. Sequences were obtained from PBMCs. CDR3 nucleotide sequence: TGTGCCAGCACCCCACTAGCGGGGAGCTCCTACGAGCAGTACTTC. It encodes CASTPLAGSSYEQYF.